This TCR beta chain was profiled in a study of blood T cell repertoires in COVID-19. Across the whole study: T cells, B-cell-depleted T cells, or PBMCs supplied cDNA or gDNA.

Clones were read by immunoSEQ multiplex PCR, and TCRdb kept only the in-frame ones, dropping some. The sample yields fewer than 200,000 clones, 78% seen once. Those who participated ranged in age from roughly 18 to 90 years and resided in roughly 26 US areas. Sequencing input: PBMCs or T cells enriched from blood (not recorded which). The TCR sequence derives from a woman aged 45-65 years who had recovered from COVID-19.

CDR3 sequence reads: CASSVGYQPQHF. The DNA of the CDR3 is TGTGCCAGCAGCGTCGGGTATCAGCCCCAGCATTTT. V and J are TRBV5-6 and TRBJ1-5; the D is unclear. Trimming took off 4 bases at V and 5 bases at J, with 7 bases between the two ends. The CDR3 is made up of 12 amino acids. In germline, CDR1 is SGHDT, CDR2 YYEEEE.